This T cell receptor beta chain was identified during a study of Graves' ophthalmopathy and Graves' hyperthyroidism. Study as a whole: No treatment had been given when peripheral blood was collected at initial diagnosis. The study, taken as a whole, reports: Blood also held most thyroid clonotypes expanded above 0.001 frequency. Using a 13-signature model, the authors split ophthalmopathy from stable hyperthyroidism, with roughly 90% sensitivity and around 84% specificity.

Clinicians diagnosed using symptoms, serum thyroxine, TRAb, thyroid ultrasound and orbital computed tomography. Germline lookup yields CDR1 MDHEN and CDR2 SYDVKM. The length of the CDR3 is 15 residues. CDR3 regions of TCR beta were amplified from RNA transcripts. The first-round RT-PCR employed HTBI primers together with the Qiagen OneStep RT-PCR kit. A multiplex PCR was then performed as the second round. Each CDR3 protein is one row after TCRdb ran MiXCR on the multiplex PCR reads. The sample holds roughly 700,000 distinct CDR3 sequences, roughly 41% seen once. A word on this clonotype: What it recognizes is unknown. Germline and junction disagree at one end, which may indicate a read error.

Sequencing was performed on peripheral blood. The sequence was obtained from an adult man with Graves' ophthalmopathy. The genes are TRBV28 and TRBJ1-6, with D perhaps matching TRBD1 (6 bases). The CDR3: CASTPSQGRNSPLHF. DNA for the CDR3: TGCGCCAGCACCCCCAGTCAGGGGCGGAATTCACCCCTCCACTTT. Looking up the rest from reference TRBV28 and TRBJ1-6 gives the full variable domain: DVKVTQSSRYLVKRTGEKVFLECVQDMDHENMFWYRQDPGLGLRLIYFSYDVKMKEKGDIPEGYSVSREKKERFSLILESASTNQTSMYLCASTPSQGRNSPLHFGNGTRLTVT.